This paragraph reports one T cell receptor (beta chain). Antigen unknown. Germline V gene data show CDR1 as MDHEN and CDR2 as SYDVKM. The CDR3 length is 18 residues. Trimming cost V 1 base and J 0 bases; bases outside gene matches: 9. With a J-beta primer mix and a sample-barcoded 5' primer, a second PCR ran about 6 to 11 cycles. TCRdb re-called the 5' RACE reads with MiXCR, one entry per CDR3 protein. The repertoire has some 1.5 million distinct CDR3 sequences, roughly 43% of them found once; the top ten carry more than 4%. Healthy individuals of Caucasian origin from Russia, aged roughly 6 to 100, served as donors. The authors isolated at least 6 million PBMCs per sample. The source of the sample is a study of blood T cells in healthy people across ages. Study-wide results and caveats: Per-million-T-cell TCR beta diversity fell roughly linearly with age.

Sequencing input: blood. The V and J genes are TRBV28 and TRBJ2-1; 7 bases align to TRBD1. The sequence was collected from a woman aged 18-29 years in good health. CDR3 coding DNA: TGTGCCAGCAGTTTATTCACCGGGACAGAAGGCTCCTACAATGAGCAGTTCTTC. Its translation is CASSLFTGTEGSYNEQFF. Full variable domain (remainder filled in from reference TRBV28 and TRBJ2-1): DVKVTQSSRYLVKRTGEKVFLECVQDMDHENMFWYRQDPGLGLRLIYFSYDVKMKEKGDIPEGYSVSREKKERFSLILESASTNQTSMYLCASSLFTGTEGSYNEQFFGPGTRLTVL.